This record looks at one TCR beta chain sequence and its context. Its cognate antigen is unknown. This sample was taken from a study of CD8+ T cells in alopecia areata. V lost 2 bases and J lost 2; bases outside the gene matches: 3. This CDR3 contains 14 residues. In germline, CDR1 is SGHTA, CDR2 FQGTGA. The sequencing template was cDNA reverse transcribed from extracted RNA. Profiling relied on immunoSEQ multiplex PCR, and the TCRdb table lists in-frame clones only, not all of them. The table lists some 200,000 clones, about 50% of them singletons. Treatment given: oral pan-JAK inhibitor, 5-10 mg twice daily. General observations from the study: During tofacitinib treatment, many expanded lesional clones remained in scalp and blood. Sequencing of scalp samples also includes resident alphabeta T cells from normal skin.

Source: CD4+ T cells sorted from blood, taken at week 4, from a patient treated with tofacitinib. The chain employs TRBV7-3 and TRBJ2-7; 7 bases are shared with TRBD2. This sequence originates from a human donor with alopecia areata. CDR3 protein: CASSLASGPYEQYF. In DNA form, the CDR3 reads TGTGCCAGCAGCTTAGCTAGCGGACCCTACGAGCAGTACTTC. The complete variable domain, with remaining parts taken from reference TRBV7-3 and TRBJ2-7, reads GAGVSQTPSNKVTEKGKYVELRCDPISGHTALYWYRQSLGQGPEFLIYFQGTGAADDSGLPNDRFFAVRPEGSVSTLKIQRTERGDSAVYLCASSLASGPYEQYFGPGTRLTVT.